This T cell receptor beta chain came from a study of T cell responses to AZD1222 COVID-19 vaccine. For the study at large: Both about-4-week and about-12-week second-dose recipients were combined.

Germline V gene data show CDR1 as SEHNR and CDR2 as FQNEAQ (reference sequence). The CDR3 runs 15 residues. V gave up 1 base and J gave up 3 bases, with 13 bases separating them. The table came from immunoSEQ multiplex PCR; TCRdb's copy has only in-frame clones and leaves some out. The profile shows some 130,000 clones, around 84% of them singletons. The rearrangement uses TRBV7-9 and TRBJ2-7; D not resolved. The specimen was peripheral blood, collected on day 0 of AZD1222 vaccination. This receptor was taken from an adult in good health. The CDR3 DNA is TGTGCCAGCAGCTTAGGGTGGGGAATGATCTACGAGCAGTACTTC. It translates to CASSLGWGMIYEQYF.